This is a list of T cell receptor beta chains from one sample in a study of CD8 T cells in ankylosing spondylitis. TCRdb independently ran MiXCR on the 5' RACE reads; one entry per CDR3 protein. Counted here are about 200,000 distinct CDR3 sequences, just under 7.5% occurring once; the ten biggest clones make up 13% to 15%. The source material was blood, either unsorted or a sorted T cell fraction (not recorded which). The receptors come from a male donor with ankylosing spondylitis. The CDR3 runs from the conserved cysteine through the conserved F or W. The order of the fields is V gene, D gene, J gene, clone size, CDR3 DNA, CDR3 protein. D genes are given only for firm matches. Clone sizes are given selectively: once, few, many, or a class where the clone is expanded.

v_gene: TRBV4-3
d_gene: .
j_gene: TRBJ1-2
abundance: few
CDR3nt: TGCGCCAGCAGCCAAGAACGGGCGCAGGACTATGGCTACACCTTC
CDR3aa: CASSQERAQDYGYTF

v_gene: TRBV7-8
d_gene: .
j_gene: TRBJ2-5
abundance: .
CDR3nt: TGTGCCAGCACCCTCCGGGAGAAGGGGGGAGAGACCCAGTACTTC
CDR3aa: CASTLREKGGETQYF

v_gene: TRBV15
d_gene: .
j_gene: TRBJ2-7
abundance: many
CDR3nt: TGTGCCACCAGCACCGGGACGGAGAACTACGAGCAGTACTTC
CDR3aa: CATSTGTENYEQYF

v_gene: TRBV10-3
d_gene: TRBD2
j_gene: TRBJ2-1
abundance: many
CDR3nt: TGTGCCATCAGTGAGTCGACTAGCGGGAGGGACAATGAGCAGTTCTTC
CDR3aa: CAISESTSGRDNEQFF

v_gene: TRBV5-5
d_gene: TRBD1
j_gene: TRBJ1-4
abundance: many
CDR3nt: TGTGCCAGCAGCCTGGGACAGGCTAATGAAAAACTGTTTTTT
CDR3aa: CASSLGQANEKLFF

v_gene: TRBV7-9
d_gene: .
j_gene: TRBJ2-7
abundance: many
CDR3nt: TGTGCCAGCACCGCACAGGGTTCCAACGAGCAGTACTTC
CDR3aa: CASTAQGSNEQYF

v_gene: TRBV29-1
d_gene: TRBD2
j_gene: TRBJ2-1
abundance: many
CDR3nt: TGCAGCGTTGATGGTACTAGCGGGAGCTCCTACAATGAGCAGTTCTTC
CDR3aa: CSVDGTSGSSYNEQFF

v_gene: TRBV27
d_gene: .
j_gene: TRBJ2-1
abundance: many
CDR3nt: TGTGCCAGCAGTTTTGGATCAGGCTGGGGAAATGAGCAGTTCTTC
CDR3aa: CASSFGSGWGNEQFF

v_gene: TRBV9
d_gene: .
j_gene: TRBJ2-1
abundance: .
CDR3nt: TGTGCCAGCAGCGGCAGCCTGGGTGAGCAGTTCTTC
CDR3aa: CASSGSLGEQFF

v_gene: TRBV7-9
d_gene: .
j_gene: TRBJ2-1
abundance: many
CDR3nt: TGTGCCAGCAGCTTTCCCGGGGAATACAATGAGCAGTTCTTC
CDR3aa: CASSFPGEYNEQFF

v_gene: TRBV9
d_gene: .
j_gene: TRBJ2-7
abundance: many
CDR3nt: TGTGCCAGCAGCGTAGGGGACGTGCCCAGCTCCTACGAGCAGTACTTC
CDR3aa: CASSVGDVPSSYEQYF

v_gene: TRBV29-1
d_gene: .
j_gene: TRBJ1-1
abundance: many
CDR3nt: TGCAGCGTTGCGGACAGGAACACTGAAGCTTTCTTT
CDR3aa: CSVADRNTEAFF

v_gene: TRBV7-9
d_gene: .
j_gene: TRBJ2-5
abundance: many
CDR3nt: TGTGCCAGCAGCCCCAAGGGGGGGACCCAGTACTTC
CDR3aa: CASSPKGGTQYF

v_gene: TRBV7-3
d_gene: TRBD1
j_gene: TRBJ2-1
abundance: many
CDR3nt: TGTGCCAGCAGCTTAACCGGGACAGGGGTTGGGCAGTTCTTC
CDR3aa: CASSLTGTGVGQFF

v_gene: TRBV6-1
d_gene: TRBD1
j_gene: TRBJ2-7
abundance: many
CDR3nt: TGTGCCAGCAGTAGCCGGGACAGGACCTACGGGCAGTACTTC
CDR3aa: CASSSRDRTYGQYF

v_gene: TRBV12-3/TRBV12-4
d_gene: TRBD1
j_gene: TRBJ2-4
abundance: many
CDR3nt: TGTGCCAGTAGTCCGGGACAGGGGAAAAACATTCAGTACTTC
CDR3aa: CASSPGQGKNIQYF

v_gene: TRBV12-3/TRBV12-4
d_gene: .
j_gene: TRBJ2-1
abundance: many
CDR3nt: TGTGCCAGCAGACTCGTAAGGGAGCAGTTCTTC
CDR3aa: CASRLVREQFF

v_gene: TRBV5-1
d_gene: .
j_gene: TRBJ2-7
abundance: many
CDR3nt: TGCGCCAGCTGGACTAACGAGCAGTACTTC
CDR3aa: CASWTNEQYF

v_gene: TRBV5-1
d_gene: .
j_gene: TRBJ2-2
abundance: many
CDR3nt: TGCGCCAGCAGCTGGCGGACGGAGAACACCGGGGAGCTGTTTTTT
CDR3aa: CASSWRTENTGELFF

v_gene: TRBV3-1
d_gene: .
j_gene: TRBJ2-7
abundance: .
CDR3nt: TGTGCCAGCAGCCAAGATGTAGTGACCTACGAGCAGTACTTC
CDR3aa: CASSQDVVTYEQYF

v_gene: TRBV27
d_gene: .
j_gene: TRBJ2-7
abundance: many
CDR3nt: TGTGCCAGCTCCCCTAGTTGGACAGTGTTATACGAGCAGTACTTC
CDR3aa: CASSPSWTVLYEQYF

v_gene: TRBV7-9
d_gene: .
j_gene: TRBJ2-1
abundance: many
CDR3nt: TGTGCCAGCAGCCTCCCGGGTAGCTCCTACAATGAGCAGTTCTTC
CDR3aa: CASSLPGSSYNEQFF

v_gene: TRBV4-2
d_gene: TRBD1
j_gene: TRBJ1-4
abundance: .
CDR3nt: TGTGCCAGCAGCGCTCCGGGACAGCTTAATGAAAAACTGTTTTTT
CDR3aa: CASSAPGQLNEKLFF

v_gene: TRBV28
d_gene: TRBD1
j_gene: TRBJ1-4
abundance: many
CDR3nt: TGTGCCAGCAGTTCCGGGACAGGGCAAGCAACTAATGAAAAACTGTTTTTT
CDR3aa: CASSSGTGQATNEKLFF

v_gene: TRBV15
d_gene: .
j_gene: TRBJ1-1
abundance: many
CDR3nt: TGTGCCACCAGCAGAGTACAGGATATCGAAGCTTTCTTT
CDR3aa: CATSRVQDIEAFF

v_gene: TRBV29-1
d_gene: .
j_gene: TRBJ1-1
abundance: .
CDR3nt: TGCAGCGTTGAAGGAGTGGACAGCTTCATGAACACTGAAGCTTTCTTT
CDR3aa: CSVEGVDSFMNTEAFF

v_gene: TRBV4-3
d_gene: .
j_gene: TRBJ1-1
abundance: many
CDR3nt: TGCGCCAGCAGCCAAGGCGCGATGAGCACTACTGAAGCTTTCTTT
CDR3aa: CASSQGAMSTTEAFF

v_gene: TRBV28
d_gene: TRBD2
j_gene: TRBJ2-1
abundance: .
CDR3nt: TGTGCCAGCAGTTTTCCGACCGGGACTATTTACAATGAGCAGTTCTTC
CDR3aa: CASSFPTGTIYNEQFF

v_gene: TRBV5-1
d_gene: .
j_gene: TRBJ2-1
abundance: few
CDR3nt: TGCGCCAGCAGGGGTTACAGTCAAAAAGGGAATGAGCAGTTCTTC
CDR3aa: CASRGYSQKGNEQFF

v_gene: TRBV11-2
d_gene: .
j_gene: TRBJ2-7
abundance: .
CDR3nt: TGTGCCAGCAGCCAGATGGGGGGTAAATCCTACGAGCAGTACTTC
CDR3aa: CASSQMGGKSYEQYF

v_gene: TRBV7-9
d_gene: TRBD1
j_gene: TRBJ1-1
abundance: .
CDR3nt: TGTGCCAGCAGTACTCCGGGGGGCAGGGGGTTAACTCGAACTTACACTGAAGCTTTCTTT
CDR3aa: CASSTPGGRGLTRTYTEAFF

v_gene: TRBV6-1
d_gene: TRBD1
j_gene: TRBJ1-2
abundance: few
CDR3nt: TGTGCCAGCAGCACCACAGGGGGCCTGTCACGGGGCTACACCTTC
CDR3aa: CASSTTGGLSRGYTF

v_gene: TRBV27
d_gene: TRBD1
j_gene: TRBJ2-7
abundance: many
CDR3nt: TGTGCCAGCCTGGCGACAGGGAGCTCCTACGAGCAGTACTTC
CDR3aa: CASLATGSSYEQYF

v_gene: TRBV4-3
d_gene: TRBD1
j_gene: TRBJ2-2
abundance: .
CDR3nt: TGCGCCAGCAGCCCGGGGACAGGGGGCCGTCCCGGGGAGCTGTTTTTT
CDR3aa: CASSPGTGGRPGELFF

v_gene: TRBV7-7
d_gene: .
j_gene: TRBJ1-4
abundance: many
CDR3nt: TGTGCTAGCAGCTCCCGAGCTGGACACCACGAGGGAAGTGAAAAACTGTTTTTT
CDR3aa: CASSSRAGHHEGSEKLFF

v_gene: TRBV7-8
d_gene: .
j_gene: TRBJ2-6
abundance: few
CDR3nt: TGTGCCAGCAGCCTGCTAGGAGGGGCGGCTGGGGCCAACGTCCTGACTTTC
CDR3aa: CASSLLGGAAGANVLTF

v_gene: TRBV20-1
d_gene: TRBD1
j_gene: TRBJ2-7
abundance: .
CDR3nt: TGCAGTGCTATGGGACAGGGGGGCGAGCAGTACTTC
CDR3aa: CSAMGQGGEQYF

v_gene: TRBV29-1
d_gene: .
j_gene: TRBJ1-2
abundance: many
CDR3nt: TGCAGCGTCCCTTATTGGGGGGATGGCTACACCTTC
CDR3aa: CSVPYWGDGYTF

v_gene: TRBV4-1
d_gene: .
j_gene: TRBJ2-7
abundance: many
CDR3nt: TGCGCCAGCAGCCAAGGACTAGAAACCTACGAGCAGTACTTC
CDR3aa: CASSQGLETYEQYF

v_gene: TRBV15
d_gene: TRBD2
j_gene: TRBJ2-5
abundance: few
CDR3nt: TGTGCCACCAGCCTGGGCGGGGGGGCCGCAGAGACCCAGTACTTC
CDR3aa: CATSLGGGAAETQYF

v_gene: TRBV12-3/TRBV12-4
d_gene: TRBD2
j_gene: TRBJ2-4
abundance: many
CDR3nt: TGTGCCAGCAGTACGACTAGCGGGGGCGGGGAAAACATTCAGTACTTC
CDR3aa: CASSTTSGGGENIQYF

v_gene: TRBV25-1
d_gene: .
j_gene: TRBJ1-5
abundance: .
CDR3nt: TGTGCCAGCAGTGAGGGTTACAATCAGCCCCAGCATTTT
CDR3aa: CASSEGYNQPQHF

v_gene: TRBV5-1
d_gene: .
j_gene: TRBJ2-3
abundance: many
CDR3nt: TGCGCCAGCACTTGGGGGAGCACAGATACGCAGTATTTT
CDR3aa: CASTWGSTDTQYF

v_gene: TRBV3-1
d_gene: TRBD1
j_gene: TRBJ1-6
abundance: few
CDR3nt: TGTGCCAGCAGCGTAAACAGGGGCGGTAATTCACCCCTCCACTTT
CDR3aa: CASSVNRGGNSPLHF

v_gene: TRBV28
d_gene: .
j_gene: TRBJ2-7
abundance: few
CDR3nt: TGTGCCAGCAGTTGGGTTGGATACGAGCAGTACTTC
CDR3aa: CASSWVGYEQYF

v_gene: TRBV14
d_gene: .
j_gene: TRBJ2-7
abundance: .
CDR3nt: TGTGCCAGCAGCCCTTTCTCCGACGAGCAGTACTTC
CDR3aa: CASSPFSDEQYF

v_gene: TRBV7-9
d_gene: TRBD1
j_gene: TRBJ2-7
abundance: .
CDR3nt: TGTGCCAGCAGCTTTACGGGACAGATCTACGAGCAGTACTTC
CDR3aa: CASSFTGQIYEQYF

v_gene: TRBV6-2/TRBV6-3
d_gene: .
j_gene: TRBJ2-4
abundance: many
CDR3nt: TGTGCCAGCAGTTACCCCCCTGGGGTCGGAAACATTCAGTACTTC
CDR3aa: CASSYPPGVGNIQYF

v_gene: TRBV29-1
d_gene: TRBD2
j_gene: TRBJ2-3
abundance: many
CDR3nt: TGCAGCGTTGTGGGACTAGGCTTAGCAGATACGCAGTATTTT
CDR3aa: CSVVGLGLADTQYF

v_gene: TRBV5-1
d_gene: .
j_gene: TRBJ1-1
abundance: many
CDR3nt: TGCGCCAGCACCCTCGCCGGGGCCACTGAAGCTTTCTTT
CDR3aa: CASTLAGATEAFF

v_gene: TRBV13
d_gene: .
j_gene: TRBJ2-7
abundance: many
CDR3nt: TGTGCCAGCAGCGCCTCAATAGACTTCTTCGAGCAGTACTTC
CDR3aa: CASSASIDFFEQYF

v_gene: TRBV7-9
d_gene: .
j_gene: TRBJ1-1
abundance: many
CDR3nt: TGTGCCAGCAGTCTTAGGTCAGGGGAAGCTTTCTTT
CDR3aa: CASSLRSGEAFF

v_gene: TRBV6-5
d_gene: .
j_gene: TRBJ1-1
abundance: few
CDR3nt: TGTGCCAGCAGTTACTCGCCCCACAGTTTGAACACTGAAGCTTTCTTT
CDR3aa: CASSYSPHSLNTEAFF